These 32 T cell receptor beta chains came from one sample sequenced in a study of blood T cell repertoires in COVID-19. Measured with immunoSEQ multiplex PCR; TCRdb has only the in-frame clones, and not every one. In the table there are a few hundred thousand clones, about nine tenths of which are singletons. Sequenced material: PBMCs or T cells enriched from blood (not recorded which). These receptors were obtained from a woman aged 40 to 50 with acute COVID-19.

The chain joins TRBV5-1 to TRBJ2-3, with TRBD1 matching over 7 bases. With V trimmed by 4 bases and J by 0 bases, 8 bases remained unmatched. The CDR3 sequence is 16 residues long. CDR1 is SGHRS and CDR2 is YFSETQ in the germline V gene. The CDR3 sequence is CASSPGQVPSTDTQYF. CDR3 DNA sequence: TGCGCCAGCAGCCCCGGACAGGTCCCTAGCACAGATACGCAGTATTTT.

CDR3 DNA sequence: TGTGCCAGCAGTGACCCCTACCTCTCCTACGAGCAGTACGTC. This translates into CASSDPYLSYEQYV. The gene calls are TRBV2 and TRBJ2-7; D gene ambiguous. The CDR3 sequence is 14 residues long. The germline CDR1 and CDR2 sequences are SNHLY and FYNNEI. Deletions cut 3 bases from V and 0 bases from J, with 9 bases between.

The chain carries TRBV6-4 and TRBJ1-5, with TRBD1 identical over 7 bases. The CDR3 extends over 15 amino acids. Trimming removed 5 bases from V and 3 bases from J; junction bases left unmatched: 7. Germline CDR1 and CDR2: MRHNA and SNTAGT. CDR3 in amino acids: CASSRDGTDNQPQHF. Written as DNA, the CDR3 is TGTGCCAGCAGTAGGGACGGGACAGACAATCAGCCCCAGCATTTT.

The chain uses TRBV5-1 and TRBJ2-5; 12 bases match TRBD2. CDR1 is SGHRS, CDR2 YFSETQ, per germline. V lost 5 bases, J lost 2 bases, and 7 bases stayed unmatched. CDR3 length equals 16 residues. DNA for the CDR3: TGCGCCAGCAGATTGCTTGGACTAGCGGGGCAAGAGACCCAGTACTTC. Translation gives CASRLLGLAGQETQYF.

For the CDR3, the DNA is TGCGCCAGCAGCGGACTAGCGGGAGGTGGCGGGGAGCTGTTTTTT. It codes for CASSGLAGGGGELFF. This chain uses TRBV10-2 with TRBJ2-2, with 14 bases lining up with TRBD2. V lost 6 bases to trimming and J lost 7 bases; unmatched junction nucleotides: 4. The CDR3 contains 15 residues. Germline CDR1 is WSHSY and CDR2 is SAAADI.

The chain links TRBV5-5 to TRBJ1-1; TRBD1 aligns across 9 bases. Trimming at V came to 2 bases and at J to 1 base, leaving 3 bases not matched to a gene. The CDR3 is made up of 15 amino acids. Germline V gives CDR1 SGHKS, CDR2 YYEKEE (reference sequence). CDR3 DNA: TGTGCCAGCAGCTTTAGGGGACAGGGGAACACTGAAGCTTTCTTT. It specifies CASSFRGQGNTEAFF.

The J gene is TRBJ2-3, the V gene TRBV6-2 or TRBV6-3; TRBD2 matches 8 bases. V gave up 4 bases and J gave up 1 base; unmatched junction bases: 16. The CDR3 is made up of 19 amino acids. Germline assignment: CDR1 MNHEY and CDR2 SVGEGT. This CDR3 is CASSLPSFSERGRTDTQYF. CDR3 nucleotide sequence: TGTGCCAGCAGTTTACCTTCCTTTAGCGAGCGGGGGCGCACAGATACGCAGTATTTT.

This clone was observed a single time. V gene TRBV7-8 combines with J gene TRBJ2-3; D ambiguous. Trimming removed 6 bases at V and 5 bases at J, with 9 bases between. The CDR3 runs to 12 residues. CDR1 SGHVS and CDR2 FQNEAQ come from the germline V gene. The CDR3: CASRGDQDTQYF. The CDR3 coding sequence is TGTGCCAGCAGGGGCGATCAAGATACGCAGTATTTT. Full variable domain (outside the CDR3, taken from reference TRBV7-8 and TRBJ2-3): GAGVSQSPRYKVAKRGQDVALRCDPISGHVSLFWYQQALGQGPEFLTYFQNEAQLDKSGLPSDRFFAERPEGSVSTLKIQRTQQEDSAVYLCASRGDQDTQYFGPGTRLTVL.

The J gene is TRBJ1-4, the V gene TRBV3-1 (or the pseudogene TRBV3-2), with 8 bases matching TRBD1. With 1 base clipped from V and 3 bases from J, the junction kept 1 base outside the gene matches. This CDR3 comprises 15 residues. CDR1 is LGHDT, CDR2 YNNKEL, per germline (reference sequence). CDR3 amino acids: CASSQGTGPNEKLFF. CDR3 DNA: TGTGCCAGCAGCCAAGGGACAGGGCCTAATGAAAAACTGTTTTTT.

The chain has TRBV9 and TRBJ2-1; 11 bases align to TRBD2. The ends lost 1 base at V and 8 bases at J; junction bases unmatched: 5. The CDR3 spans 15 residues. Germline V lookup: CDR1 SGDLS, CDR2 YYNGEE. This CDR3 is CASSVLAGGPDEQFF. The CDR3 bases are TGTGCCAGCAGCGTATTAGCGGGGGGGCCGGATGAGCAGTTCTTC. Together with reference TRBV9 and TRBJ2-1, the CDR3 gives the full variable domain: DSGVTQTPKHLITATGQRVTLRCSPRSGDLSVYWYQQSLDQGLQFLIQYYNGEERAKGNILERFSAQQFPDLHSELNLSSLELGDSALYFCASSVLAGGPDEQFFGPGTRLTVL.

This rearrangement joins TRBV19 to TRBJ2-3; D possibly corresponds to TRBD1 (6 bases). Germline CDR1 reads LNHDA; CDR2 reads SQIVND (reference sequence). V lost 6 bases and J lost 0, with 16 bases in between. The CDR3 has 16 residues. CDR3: CASSLLGAGSTDTQYF. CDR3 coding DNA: TGTGCCAGTAGCCTTCTGGGGGCAGGGAGCACAGATACGCAGTATTTT. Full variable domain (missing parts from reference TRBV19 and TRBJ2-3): DGGITQSPKYLFRKEGQNVTLSCEQNLNHDAMYWYRQDPGQGLRLIYYSQIVNDFQKGDIAEGYSVSREKKESFPLTVTSAQKNPTAFYLCASSLLGAGSTDTQYFGPGTRLTVL.

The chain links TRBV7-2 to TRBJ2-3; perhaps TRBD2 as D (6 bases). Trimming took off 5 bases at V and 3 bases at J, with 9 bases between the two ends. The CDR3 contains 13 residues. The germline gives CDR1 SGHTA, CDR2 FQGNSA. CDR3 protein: CASSGGGTDTQYF. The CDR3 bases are TGTGCCAGCAGCGGGGGAGGTACAGATACGCAGTATTTT.

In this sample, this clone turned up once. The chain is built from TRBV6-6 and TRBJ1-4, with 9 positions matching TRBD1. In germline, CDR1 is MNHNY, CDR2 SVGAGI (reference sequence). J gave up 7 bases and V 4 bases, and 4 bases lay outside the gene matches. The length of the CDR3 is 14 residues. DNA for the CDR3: TGTGCCAGCAGTTTAAGACAGGGGGGTGAAAAACTGTTTTTT. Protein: CASSLRQGGEKLFF.

The CDR3 DNA sequence: TGTGCCAGCAGCTTAGCATCTAACCCCCAGCATTTT. It translates to CASSLASNPQHF. This sequence joins TRBV7-9 and TRBJ1-5, with D uncertain. V dropped 0 bases and J dropped 10 bases, with 7 bases sitting between them. The germline V gene has CDR1 SEHNR and CDR2 FQNEAQ (reference sequence). There are 12 residues in the CDR3.

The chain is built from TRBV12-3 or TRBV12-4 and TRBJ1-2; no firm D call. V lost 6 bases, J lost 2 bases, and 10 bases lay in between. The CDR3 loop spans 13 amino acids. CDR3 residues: CASSPQSNYGYTF. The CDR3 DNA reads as TGTGCCAGCAGCCCACAGAGCAACTATGGCTACACCTTC.

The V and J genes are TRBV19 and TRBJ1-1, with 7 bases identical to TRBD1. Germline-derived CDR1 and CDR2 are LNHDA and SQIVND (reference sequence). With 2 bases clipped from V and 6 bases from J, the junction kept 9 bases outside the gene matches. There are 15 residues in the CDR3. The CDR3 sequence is CASSIITGVSAEAFF. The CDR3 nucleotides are TGTGCCAGTAGTATAATCACAGGGGTATCGGCTGAAGCTTTCTTT.

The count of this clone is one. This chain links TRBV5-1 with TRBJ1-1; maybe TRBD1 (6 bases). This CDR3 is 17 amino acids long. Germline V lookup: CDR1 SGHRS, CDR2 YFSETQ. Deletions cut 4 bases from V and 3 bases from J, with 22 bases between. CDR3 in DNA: TGCGCCAGCAGCCCGCGGGCCCTTACAGGGATACACACTGAAGCTTTCTTT. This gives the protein CASSPRALTGIHTEAFF.

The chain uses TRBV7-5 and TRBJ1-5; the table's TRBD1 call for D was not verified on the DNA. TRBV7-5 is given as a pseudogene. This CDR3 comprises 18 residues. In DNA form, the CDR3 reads TGTGCCAGTCTCCGGGACAGGTACAGATTATGTAGCAATCAGCCCCAGCATTTT. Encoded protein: CASLRDRYRLCSNQPQHF.

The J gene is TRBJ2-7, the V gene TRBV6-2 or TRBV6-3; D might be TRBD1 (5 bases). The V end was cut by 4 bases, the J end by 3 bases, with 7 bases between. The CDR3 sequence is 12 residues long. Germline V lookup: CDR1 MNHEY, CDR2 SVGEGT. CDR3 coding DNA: TGTGCCAGCAGTTTCAGGGTCTACGAGCAGTACTTC. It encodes CASSFRVYEQYF.

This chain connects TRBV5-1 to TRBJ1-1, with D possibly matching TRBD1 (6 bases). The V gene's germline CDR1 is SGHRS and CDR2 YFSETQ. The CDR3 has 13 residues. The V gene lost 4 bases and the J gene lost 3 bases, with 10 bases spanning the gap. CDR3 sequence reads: CASSPAGDTEAFF. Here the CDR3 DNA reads TGCGCCAGCAGCCCGGCAGGGGACACTGAAGCTTTCTTT.

CDR3 coding DNA: TGTGCCAGCAGCCCCGATAAGACCGGAGAATGGGATACGCAGTATTTT. Translating gives CASSPDKTGEWDTQYF. The chain has TRBV7-9 and TRBJ2-3; D not certain. The V gene's germline CDR1 is SEHNR and CDR2 FQNEAQ (reference sequence). Trimming removed 5 bases from V and 6 bases from J, with 21 bases in between. The CDR3 totals 16 residues.

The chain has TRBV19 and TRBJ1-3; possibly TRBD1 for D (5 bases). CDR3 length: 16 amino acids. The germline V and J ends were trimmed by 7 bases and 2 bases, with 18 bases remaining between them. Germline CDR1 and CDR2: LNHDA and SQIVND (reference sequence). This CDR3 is CASTPGAYPAGNTIYF. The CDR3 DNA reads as TGTGCCAGTACCCCTGGGGCCTATCCCGCTGGAAACACCATATATTTT.

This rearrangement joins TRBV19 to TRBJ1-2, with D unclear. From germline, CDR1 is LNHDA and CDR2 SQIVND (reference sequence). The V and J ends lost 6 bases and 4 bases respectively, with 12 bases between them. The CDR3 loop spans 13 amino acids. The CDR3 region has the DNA TGTGCCAGTAGCACCGCGCCCCCCTATGGCTACACCTTC. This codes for CASSTAPPYGYTF. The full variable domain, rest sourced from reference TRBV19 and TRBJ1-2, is DGGITQSPKYLFRKEGQNVTLSCEQNLNHDAMYWYRQDPGQGLRLIYYSQIVNDFQKGDIAEGYSVSREKKESFPLTVTSAQKNPTAFYLCASSTAPPYGYTFGSGTRLTVV.

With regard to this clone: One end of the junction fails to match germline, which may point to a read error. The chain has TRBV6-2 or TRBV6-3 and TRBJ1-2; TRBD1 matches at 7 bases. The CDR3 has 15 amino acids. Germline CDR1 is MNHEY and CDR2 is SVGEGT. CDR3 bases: TGTGCCAGCAGCAGCCGGGACAGACACTCGAACGTGTTGGTTTTC. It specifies CASSSRDRHSNVLVF.

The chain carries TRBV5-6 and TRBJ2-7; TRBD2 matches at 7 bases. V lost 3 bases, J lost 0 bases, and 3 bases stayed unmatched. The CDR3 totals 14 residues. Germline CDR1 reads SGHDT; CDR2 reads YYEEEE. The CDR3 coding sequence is TGTGCCAGCAGCTGGCGGGGGATCTCCTACGAGCAGTACTTC. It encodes CASSWRGISYEQYF.

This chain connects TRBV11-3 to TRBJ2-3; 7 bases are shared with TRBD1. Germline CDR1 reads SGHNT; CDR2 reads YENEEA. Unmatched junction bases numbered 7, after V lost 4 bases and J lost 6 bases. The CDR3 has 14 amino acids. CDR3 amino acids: CASSSHGQVDTQYF. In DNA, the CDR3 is TGTGCCAGCAGCTCTCACGGACAGGTGGATACGCAGTATTTT.

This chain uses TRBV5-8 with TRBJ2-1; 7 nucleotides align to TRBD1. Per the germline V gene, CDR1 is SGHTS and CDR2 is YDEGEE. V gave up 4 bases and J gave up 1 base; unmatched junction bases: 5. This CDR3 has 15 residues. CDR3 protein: CASSGRGSSYNEQFF. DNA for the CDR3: TGTGCCAGCAGCGGCAGGGGGTCGTCCTACAATGAGCAGTTCTTC.

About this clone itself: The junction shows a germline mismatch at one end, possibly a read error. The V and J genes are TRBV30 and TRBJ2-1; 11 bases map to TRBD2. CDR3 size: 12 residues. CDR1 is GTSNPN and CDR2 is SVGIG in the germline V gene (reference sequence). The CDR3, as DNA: TGTGCCTGGAGTGTGTTAGCGGGAGGGCCACTCTTC. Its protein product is CAWSVLAGGPLF.

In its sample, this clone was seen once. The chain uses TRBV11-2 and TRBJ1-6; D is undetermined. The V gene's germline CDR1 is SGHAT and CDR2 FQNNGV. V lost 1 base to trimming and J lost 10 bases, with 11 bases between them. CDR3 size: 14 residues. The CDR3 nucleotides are TGTGCCAGCAGCTTAGCGGAGGGCAGGTCACCCCTCCACTTT. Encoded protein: CASSLAEGRSPLHF.

In DNA form, the CDR3 reads TGTGCCAGCAGCTTACAGGGCCTGAACACTGAAGCTTTCTTT. Protein product: CASSLQGLNTEAFF. The chain uses TRBV11-3 and TRBJ1-1; a weak D match, TRBD1 (5 bases). This CDR3 comprises 14 residues. Germline assignment: CDR1 SGHNT and CDR2 YENEEA. V lost 2 bases and J lost 0, with 7 bases in between.

CDR3 in amino acids: CASSLAQGFYGYTF. CDR3 nucleotides: TGTGCCAGCAGCTTAGCACAGGGTTTCTATGGCTACACCTTC. The chain employs TRBV7-9 and TRBJ1-2; the D gene is possibly TRBD1 (6 bases). CDR3 length: 14 residues. Germline V gene data show CDR1 as SEHNR and CDR2 as FQNEAQ (reference sequence). The V end lost 0 bases, the J end lost 4 bases, and 9 bases lay between the germline ends.

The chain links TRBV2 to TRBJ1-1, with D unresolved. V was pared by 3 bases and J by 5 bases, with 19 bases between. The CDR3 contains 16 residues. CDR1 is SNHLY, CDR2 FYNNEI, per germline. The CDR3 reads CASSEREGPVGTEAFF. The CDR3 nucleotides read TGTGCCAGCAGTGAGAGGGAGGGCCCGGTGGGGACTGAAGCTTTCTTT.